This TCR beta chain was identified during a study of T cells in Graves' hyperthyroidism and ophthalmopathy. Study-wide points: Through a model of 13 V-J features, ophthalmopathy was separated from stable hyperthyroidism.

TCR beta CDR3 sequences were amplified from RNA transcripts. The study used the HTBI primer set for a first-round RT-PCR of the TCR CDR3. MiXCR, run by TCRdb on the multiplex PCR reads, gives a single entry per CDR3 protein. This table holds 300,000 to 450,000 distinct CDR3 sequences, 25% found once. Patients counted as stable if ophthalmopathy did not develop within 18 months. Clinical symptoms, serum thyroxine, TRAb, thyroid ultrasound and orbital computed tomography established diagnosis. The CDR3 totals 11 residues. V was pared by 3 bases and J by 12 bases, with 14 bases between. The germline V gene encodes CDR1 GTSNPN and CDR2 SVGIG (reference sequence). This clonotype was observed a few times. No antigen is known for it.

The sequence came from a man aged 45 to 65 with Graves' hyperthyroidism. The J gene is TRBJ1-1, the V gene TRBV30; D might be TRBD1 (6 bases). Specimen: blood. The DNA of the CDR3 is TGTGCCTGGAGCCTCCGGACAGATCCTTTCTTT. It codes for CAWSLRTDPFF.